This T cell receptor (beta chain) is drawn from a study of blood T cell repertoires in COVID-19. For the study at large: Acute-phase and convalescent COVID-19 samples originated in the United States, Italy and Spain. The cDNA or gDNA used as material had been derived from T cells, B-cell-depleted T cells, or PBMCs.

Source study methods: The authors estimated nucleated cell counts from reference gene primer amplification. Data came from immunoSEQ multiplex PCR; TCRdb stores just in-frame clones and leaves some out. V and J calls and clone size are as listed in that table; D and trimming were resolved from the DNA. Here the sample spans over 35,000 clones, around four fifths being singletons. The V and J ends lost 0 bases and 0 bases respectively, with 15 bases between them. This CDR3 contains 17 residues. CDR1 and CDR2 from the germline V gene are SQVTM and ANQGSEA. The genes are TRBV29-1 and TRBJ1-3, with D perhaps TRBD1 (6 bases). The sequencing input was peripheral blood. This clonotype was sampled from a human donor in a cohort sampled during active COVID-19. CDR3 in DNA: TGCAGCGTTGAAGAATTTGGGACACTTAGCTCTGGAAACACCATATATTTT. Encoded protein: CSVEEFGTLSSGNTIYF.